The T cell receptor beta chain described here comes from a study of brain T cells in children with intractable seizures. General study results and limits: Patients' HCMV serostatus was unknown; virus specificity rests on CDR3 similarity alone. Pre-surgery blood may have been undersampled, hiding some clones.

This CDR3 has 15 amino acids. The germline V gene encodes CDR1 MNHEY and CDR2 SVGEGT. Trimming shortened V by 0 bases and J by 8 bases, and 14 bases separated the two germline ends. The repertoire was sequenced with immunoSEQ multiplex PCR; TCRdb's copy has only in-frame clones and lacks some. The sample includes 300,000 to 400,000 clones, approximately 93% seen only once; the top ten take about 5.8%. As to this clone: The antigen is unknown.

As to time point: blood from clinic visit 5 months post-surgery; TSC patient then seizure free. The sequenced cases were selected for having the highest brain T cell transcript signatures. Patients received at least one anti-epileptic drug before surgery. The chain has TRBV6-2 or TRBV6-3 and TRBJ1-5; D is possibly TRBD1 (5 bases). The sequence derives from a boy younger than two with tuberous sclerosis and intractable seizures. The sample here was peripheral blood, taken less than 6 months after surgery. CDR3 residues: CASSYSQVRGKPQHF. CDR3 sequence (DNA): TGTGCCAGCAGTTACTCTCAGGTTCGGGGGAAGCCCCAGCATTTT.